Listed below are T cell receptor beta chains from one sample, sequenced in a study of CD8 T cells in ankylosing spondylitis. TCRdb recomputed calls from the 5' RACE reads with MiXCR, one row per CDR3 protein. Of about 140,000 distinct CDR3 sequences listed, about 10% are singletons. Sequenced material: blood, either unsorted or a sorted T cell fraction (not recorded which). These receptors all come from a female donor with ankylosing spondylitis or in good health (not recorded which). Both conserved end residues are part of each CDR3. The D gene is left open where the match is weak. Sizes are listed as once, few, many, or a class for an expanded clone.

CSARTRRESHEQYF,TGCAGTGCTAGAACCCGGCGGGAGAGCCACGAGCAGTACTTC,TRBV20-1,many,TRBD2,14,TRBJ2-7
CASSLTGKYNEQFF,TGTGCCAGCAGCTTAACAGGCAAATACAATGAGCAGTTCTTC,TRBV7-3,many,-,14,TRBJ2-1
CATSLSGANVLTF,TGTGCCACCAGTCTTTCTGGGGCCAACGTCCTGACTTTC,TRBV24-1,many,-,13,TRBJ2-6
CSAPGPLYEQYF,TGCAGTGCCCCGGGACCACTTTACGAGCAGTACTTC,TRBV20-1,many,-,12,TRBJ2-7
CASSRTSGSPNTQYF,TGTGCCAGCAGCCGGACTAGCGGGAGTCCAAATACGCAGTATTTT,TRBV7-2,many,TRBD2,15,TRBJ2-3
CASIPSGEGAEAFF,TGTGCCAGTATTCCCTCCGGTGAGGGGGCTGAAGCTTTCTTT,TRBV19,few,-,14,TRBJ1-1
CASSSVPGQGTPAEAFF,TGCGCCAGCAGCTCAGTCCCGGGACAGGGAACCCCGGCTGAAGCTTTCTTT,TRBV5-1,many,TRBD1,17,TRBJ1-1
CASSQVLGQANYGYTF,TGTGCCAGCAGCCAAGTTTTGGGACAGGCTAACTATGGCTACACCTTC,TRBV4-2,many,TRBD1,16,TRBJ1-2
CSASPDRATGELFF,TGCAGTGCTAGTCCCGACAGGGCCACCGGGGAGCTGTTTTTT,TRBV20-1,many,TRBD1,14,TRBJ2-2
CASSGRQGATEAFF,TGCGCCAGCAGCGGGAGACAGGGAGCCACTGAAGCTTTCTTT,TRBV5-1,many,TRBD1,14,TRBJ1-1